The 19 T cell receptor beta chains below were found in one sample sequenced in a study of T cell responses to AZD1222 COVID-19 vaccine. Measured with immunoSEQ multiplex PCR; TCRdb has only the in-frame clones, and not every one. Among about 200,000 clones listed, about 93% were seen once. Sequenced here: peripheral blood, sampled 28 days after the second AZD1222 dose. The source of these receptors is an adult who received the AZD1222 COVID-19 vaccine.

This chain connects TRBV5-1 to TRBJ2-7; TRBD1 aligns across 9 bases. CDR1 is SGHRS, CDR2 YFSETQ, per germline. Trimming took 0 bases from V and 5 from J; bases not matched to a gene: 3. There are 14 residues in the CDR3. The CDR3 reads CASSLGGQGNEQYF. The CDR3 DNA sequence: TGCGCCAGCAGCTTGGGCGGACAGGGGAACGAGCAGTACTTC.

V usage is TRBV5-1 and J usage is TRBJ1-6; 7 bases line up with TRBD1. The CDR3 spans 14 residues. The V gene's germline CDR1 is SGHRS and CDR2 YFSETQ. Germline trimming cut 4 bases from V and 6 bases from J; bases unmatched to any gene: 4. The CDR3 spells CASSQTGVNSPLHF. CDR3 bases: TGCGCCAGCAGCCAAACAGGGGTTAATTCACCCCTCCACTTT.

This chain connects TRBV5-1 to TRBJ2-7; TRBD1 agrees at 10 bases. The V segment lost 2 bases and the J segment 6 bases; nucleotides outside the gene matches: 8. This CDR3 is built from 15 residues. Germline V gene lookup returns CDR1 SGHRS and CDR2 YFSETQ. CDR3 amino acids: CASSLLWDRGGEQYF. The CDR3 DNA sequence: TGCGCCAGCAGCTTACTATGGGACAGGGGTGGCGAGCAGTACTTC.

The V call is TRBV6-2 or TRBV6-3, the J call TRBJ1-5, with D possibly matching TRBD1 (5 bases). CDR3 length: 12 amino acids. Germline V lookup: CDR1 MNHEY, CDR2 SVGEGT. Trimming left V 6 bases short and J 15 bases short, with 18 bases between. CDR3 in amino acids: CASSQYPGTLHF. In nucleotides, the CDR3 is TGTGCCAGCAGCCAGTACCCAGGGACGCTGCATTTT.

The chain recombines TRBV19 with TRBJ2-1, with D possibly TRBD2 on 5 matching bases. Germline CDR1 and CDR2: LNHDA and SQIVND (reference sequence). This CDR3 contains 16 residues. V was pared by 7 bases and J by 2 bases, with 18 bases between. CDR3 DNA sequence: TGTGCCAGTATTCCAACCCGGGATCACCCCTACAATGAGCAGTTCTTC. Protein: CASIPTRDHPYNEQFF.

The V call is TRBV7-9, the J call TRBJ2-7; D possibly matches TRBD1 or TRBD2 (5 bases each). Deletions cut 2 bases from V and 2 bases from J, with 19 bases between. CDR3 size: 17 residues. CDR1 is SEHNR and CDR2 is FQNEAQ in the germline V gene (reference sequence). As DNA, the CDR3 is TGTGCCAGCAGCTTACCCCGGGACGGCAAGACCGCCTACGAGCAGTACTTC. Protein product: CASSLPRDGKTAYEQYF.

On this clone: An end of the junction differs from the germline gene, which may be a read error. The CDR3 spells CAWSVGSSEQYF. The CDR3 bases are TGTGCCTGGAGTGTAGGCTCCTCCGAGCAGTACTTC. The J gene is TRBJ2-7, the V gene TRBV30; no firm D call. This CDR3 is built from 12 residues. From germline, CDR1 is GTSNPN and CDR2 SVGIG (reference sequence).

The chain has TRBV7-2 and TRBJ1-2, with D possibly TRBD1 on 5 matching bases. Trimming removed 2 bases from V and 5 bases from J, with 9 bases in between. This CDR3 region has 13 residues. Germline-derived CDR1 and CDR2 are SGHTA and FQGNSA. Written as DNA, the CDR3 is TGTGCCAGCAGCTTACTACAGGATTATGGCTACACCTTC. Translated, it gives CASSLLQDYGYTF.

V is TRBV7-8 and J is TRBJ2-7, with 9 nucleotides matching TRBD2. Trimming took 5 bases from V and 6 from J; bases not matched to a gene: 14. This CDR3 region has 16 residues. Germline values: CDR1 SGHVS, CDR2 FQNEAQ. The CDR3 spells CASSPALPAGGREQYF. The CDR3 DNA is TGTGCCAGCAGCCCAGCGCTCCCAGCGGGGGGCCGCGAGCAGTACTTC.

The chain combines TRBV6-2 or TRBV6-3 with TRBJ2-7; 10 bases match TRBD1. This CDR3 comprises 16 residues. The V gene's germline CDR1 is MNHEY and CDR2 SVGEGT. The V and J ends lost 6 bases and 4 bases, in that order; junction bases with no gene match: 12. CDR3 loop: CASSQPRGTGAYEQYF. CDR3 bases: TGTGCCAGCAGCCAGCCCCGGGGGACAGGGGCATACGAGCAGTACTTC.

The chain recombines TRBV6-2 or TRBV6-3 with TRBJ1-3; D gene uncertain. CDR3 length: 17 residues. V gave up 3 bases and J gave up 0 bases, with 15 bases separating them. The V gene's germline CDR1 is MNHEY and CDR2 SVGEGT. The CDR3 loop reads CASSYQASVYSGNTIYF. The CDR3 DNA is TGTGCCAGCAGTTATCAGGCCTCAGTCTACTCTGGAAACACCATATATTTT.

This sequence joins TRBV2 and TRBJ1-6, with D perhaps TRBD1 (6 bases). Trimming shortened V by 6 bases and J by 14 bases, and 26 bases separated the two germline ends. The CDR3 covers 16 residues. The germline V gene has CDR1 SNHLY and CDR2 FYNNEI. The CDR3 loop is CASRDSPLFGRGALHF. CDR3 sequence (DNA): TGTGCCAGCAGGGACAGCCCACTCTTCGGTAGGGGGGCCCTCCACTTT.

This chain uses TRBV4-2 with TRBJ1-1; 7 bases align to TRBD1. With V trimmed by 4 bases and J by 3 bases, 8 bases remained unmatched. CDR1 is LGHNA, CDR2 YNFKEQ, per germline. This CDR3 spans 15 amino acids. For the CDR3, the DNA is TGTGCCAGCAGCCCCCACGGGCAGGGGGACACTGAAGCTTTCTTT. Amino acid sequence: CASSPHGQGDTEAFF.

This clone was seen just once. The chain couples TRBV12-3 or TRBV12-4 to TRBJ1-4; D perhaps matches TRBD1 (6 bases). This CDR3 region has 13 residues. V was cut by 5 bases and J by 5 bases, with 9 bases left in between. CDR3 coding DNA: TGTGCCAGCAGTACCCAGGGGAATGAAAAACTGTTTTTT. Amino acids: CASSTQGNEKLFF.

Here the CDR3 reads CASSPGQGAGAEAFF. CDR3 in DNA: TGTGCCAGCAGCCCTGGACAGGGGGCGGGCGCTGAAGCTTTCTTT. The chain has TRBV11-3 and TRBJ1-1; 11 positions match TRBD1. Germline values: CDR1 SGHNT, CDR2 YENEEA. CDR3 length: 15 amino acids. After removal of 5 bases from V and 6 bases from J, the junction contained 8 bases not matched to a gene. Variable domain in full (rest from reference TRBV11-3 and TRBJ1-1): EAGVVQSPRYKIIEKKQPVAFWCNPISGHNTLYWYLQNLGQGPELLIRYENEEAVDDSQLPKDRFSAERLKGVDSTLKIQPAELGDSAVYLCASSPGQGAGAEAFFGQGTRLTVV.

The chain has TRBV27 and TRBJ1-5; 7 positions match TRBD1. The ends lost 5 bases at V and 4 bases at J; junction bases unmatched: 8. The CDR3 runs to 15 residues. The germline CDR1 and CDR2 sequences are MNHEY and SMNVEV (reference sequence). The CDR3 region is CASSRQTGTNQPQHF. DNA of the CDR3: TGTGCCAGCAGTCGACAGACAGGGACGAATCAGCCCCAGCATTTT.

This clone appeared a few times. The chain combines TRBV20-1 with TRBJ2-7; no clear D gene. Trimming took off 6 bases at V and 5 bases at J, with 14 bases between the two ends. Germline CDR1 is DFQATT and CDR2 is SNEGSKA (reference sequence). CDR3 length: 12 residues. CDR3 loop: CSASQGSDEQYF. The DNA of the CDR3 is TGCAGTGCCAGTCAAGGGTCAGACGAGCAGTACTTC.

This chain uses TRBV7-9 with TRBJ1-2; TRBD1 aligns across 7 bases. J gave up 4 bases and V 6 bases, and 5 bases lay outside the gene matches. Germline-derived CDR1 and CDR2 are SEHNR and FQNEAQ (reference sequence). CDR3 length: 13 amino acids. The CDR3 nucleotides read TGTGCCAGCAGGTATCGGGACAGCTATGGCTACACCTTC. Translated, it gives CASRYRDSYGYTF.

The chain joins TRBV10-3 to TRBJ1-2, with TRBD1 identical over 8 bases. Germline V gene sequence: CDR1 ENHRY, CDR2 SYGVKD. V lost 0 bases and J lost 7; bases outside the gene matches: 7. The CDR3 loop spans 15 amino acids. The CDR3 reads CAISESKAGGGGYTF. In nucleotides, the CDR3 is TGTGCCATCAGTGAGTCGAAAGCAGGGGGCGGTGGCTACACCTTC.